This TCR beta chain was recovered during a study of cytomegalovirus exposure and HLA in healthy donors. Comments on this clone: Its antigen is not identified.

Trimming left V 1 base short and J 0 bases short, with 12 bases between. The length of the CDR3 is 16 residues. Germline CDR1 and CDR2: SGHVS and FQNEAQ. This PCR relied on a set of 60 Vbeta primers and 13 Jbeta primers. Libraries were prepared by immunoSEQ multiplex PCR; TCRdb keeps only in-frame clonotypes and omits some of them. The table lists 200,000 to 250,000 clones. Overall study findings and caveats: The study put around 180 TCR beta chains on its list as cytomegalovirus-associated. The majority of TCR sequences were rare, yet some public TCRs appeared in many donors.

V and J are TRBV7-8 and TRBJ1-1, with D unresolved. The sample was PBMCs. The receptor was derived from a girl aged 2 to 10 in good health and CMV-seropositive. The CDR3 bases are TGTGCCAGCAGCTTAGTGGTTCGGGTTGTGAACACTGAAGCTTTCTTT. Residues: CASSLVVRVVNTEAFF.